The 31 T cell receptor beta chains given below trace back to one sample, sequenced in a study of OX40 agonist ivuxolimab in advanced cancers. Assay: immunoSEQ multiplex PCR; the TCRdb copy retains only in-frame clones and omits some. Altogether some 130,000 clones are present, 80% to 90% being singletons, with the ten largest covering 0.5% to 0.7%. The sample consisted of CD4+ or CD8+ T cells sorted from blood, taken in a trial of the OX40 agonist ivuxolimab. The receptor source for this set is an adult with an advanced solid tumor such as melanoma, head and neck, liver or kidney cancer.

This clone appeared a single time. The rearrangement links TRBV7-2 to TRBJ1-5, with D possibly matching TRBD1 (5 bases). Germline V gives CDR1 SGHTA, CDR2 FQGNSA. This CDR3 spans 13 amino acids. V was pared by 3 bases and J by 5 bases, with 8 bases between. CDR3 nucleotide sequence: TGTGCCAGCAGCTTGGAAGGGGATCAGCCCCAGCATTTT. Protein product: CASSLEGDQPQHF.

This clone showed up just once. The chain recombines TRBV30 with TRBJ1-3; D is undetermined. The V end was cut by 1 base, the J end by 0 bases, with 13 bases between. This CDR3 is built from 16 residues. The V gene's germline CDR1 is GTSNPN and CDR2 SVGIG (reference sequence). CDR3 region: CAWSAQPAYSGNTIYF. The CDR3 DNA reads TGTGCCTGGAGTGCACAGCCTGCTTACTCTGGAAACACCATATATTTT.

The V gene is TRBV7-2, the J gene TRBJ2-6; D gene unclear. Trimming took 7 bases from V and 1 from J, leaving 11 bases between them. The CDR3 runs 15 residues. Germline CDR1 reads SGHTA; CDR2 reads FQGNSA. The CDR3 spells CASTPGGSGANVLTF. CDR3 in DNA: TGTGCCAGCACCCCGGGTGGTTCTGGGGCCAACGTCCTGACTTTC.

The chain uses TRBV7-2 and TRBJ2-7; 8 bases are shared with TRBD1. This CDR3 spans 16 amino acids. V dropped 4 bases and J dropped 2; count of bases not matched to a gene: 10. CDR1 and CDR2 (germline): SGHTA, FQGNSA. DNA of the CDR3: TGTGCCAGCAGCTCAGCCCTGGGACAGGTTACCTACGAGCAGTACTTC. This sequence encodes CASSSALGQVTYEQYF. Full variable domain (outside the CDR3, taken from reference TRBV7-2 and TRBJ2-7): GAGVSQSPSNKVTEKGKDVELRCDPISGHTALYWYRQSLGQGLEFLIYFQGNSAPDKSGLPSDRFSAERTGGSVSTLTIQRTQQEDSAVYLCASSSALGQVTYEQYFGPGTRLTVT.

The rearrangement links TRBV10-3 to TRBJ2-5; TRBD2 aligns across 10 bases. Germline V lookup: CDR1 ENHRY, CDR2 SYGVKD. The CDR3 sequence is 17 residues long. V gave up 7 bases and J gave up 3 bases; unmatched junction bases: 14. CDR3 residues: CAIKPERGGLGEETQYF. In nucleotides, the CDR3 is TGTGCCATCAAGCCGGAGCGGGGGGGCCTTGGGGAAGAGACCCAGTACTTC.

As to this clone: Other DNA sequences of this sample code for an identical CDR3. The chain is built from TRBV30 and TRBJ1-2, with a weak D call TRBD1 (5 bases). Germline lookup yields CDR1 GTSNPN and CDR2 SVGIG (reference sequence). Trimming removed 5 bases at V and 4 bases at J, with 11 bases between. The CDR3 consists of 12 residues. The CDR3 nucleotides are TGTGCCTGGTCGGGGGGTCCCTATGGCTACACCTTC. This translates into CAWSGGPYGYTF.

This clone was found a few times. J is TRBJ1-5 and V is TRBV30; no clear D. Trimming shortened V by 2 bases and J by 8 bases, and 16 bases separated the two germline ends. CDR1 and CDR2 from the germline V gene are GTSNPN and SVGIG (reference sequence). This CDR3 spans 14 amino acids. In nucleotides, the CDR3 is TGTGCCTGGAGTAAGGACCGTGGGATGGAGCCCCAGCATTTT. Protein product: CAWSKDRGMEPQHF.

V is TRBV30 and J is TRBJ1-4; TRBD1 might be the D (5 bases). V lost 4 bases and J 5 bases, leaving 14 bases between the germline ends. CDR3 length equals 14 residues. Looked up from germline, CDR1 is GTSNPN and CDR2 is SVGIG (reference sequence). The CDR3 coding sequence is TGTGCCTGGAATCACCAGGGCCTGAATGAAAAACTGTTTTTT. This sequence encodes CAWNHQGLNEKLFF.

CDR3 residues: CASSLAQLNTGELFF. Written as DNA, the CDR3 is TGTGCCAGCAGCTTAGCGCAACTGAACACCGGGGAGCTGTTTTTT. The chain uses TRBV7-2 and TRBJ2-2; no reliable D call. V was trimmed by 0 bases and J by 1 base, leaving 6 bases between them. The germline gives CDR1 SGHTA, CDR2 FQGNSA. This CDR3 spans 15 amino acids.

The CDR3 coding sequence is TGTGCCAGCAGTACACAGGGGATGGGCACCGGGGAGCTGTTTTTT. It encodes CASSTQGMGTGELFF. This chain joins TRBV6-5 and TRBJ2-2, with 7 bases matching TRBD1. The ends lost 5 bases at V and 4 bases at J; junction bases unmatched: 7. This CDR3 contains 15 residues. Germline V gives CDR1 MNHEY, CDR2 SVGAGI.

The chain carries TRBV27 and TRBJ2-5; 7 positions agree with TRBD1. Germline values: CDR1 MNHEY, CDR2 SMNVEV (reference sequence). Trimming took 6 bases from V and 5 from J; bases not matched to a gene: 9. The CDR3 contains 14 residues. The CDR3 here is CASRLRGGGETQYF. CDR3 DNA: TGTGCCAGCAGACTCCGAGGGGGCGGGGAGACCCAGTACTTC.

The gene calls are TRBV7-6 and TRBJ1-5; D gene uncertain. CDR3 length: 13 amino acids. With 5 bases removed from V and 0 bases from J, the gap between germline ends came to 5 bases. CDR1 and CDR2 from the germline V gene are SGHVS and FNYEAQ. The CDR3 loop is CASSQDSNQPQHF. The CDR3 DNA sequence: TGTGCCAGCAGCCAAGATAGCAATCAGCCCCAGCATTTT.

The CDR3 here is CASSGDGSYNEQFF. The CDR3 region has the DNA TGTGCCAGCAGCGGGGACGGTTCCTACAATGAGCAGTTCTTC. The rearrangement joins TRBV2 to TRBJ2-1; the D gene could be TRBD1 or TRBD2 (5 bases each). CDR1 and CDR2 (germline): SNHLY, FYNNEI. The CDR3 runs to 14 residues. V was cut by 6 bases and J by 1 base, with 10 bases left in between.

V usage is TRBV10-3 and J usage is TRBJ2-7; D is perhaps TRBD1 or TRBD2 (5 bases each). The CDR3 consists of 14 residues. Trimming removed 0 bases from V and 3 bases from J, with 9 bases in between. Germline assignment: CDR1 ENHRY and CDR2 SYGVKD. The CDR3: CAISESRDLYEQYF. The CDR3 DNA follows: TGTGCCATCAGTGAGTCGAGGGACCTCTACGAGCAGTACTTC.

The chain carries TRBV6-5 and TRBJ1-1; 7 bases are shared with TRBD1. There are 14 residues in the CDR3. The J segment lost 2 bases and the V segment lost 6 bases, leaving 6 bases of the junction unmatched. Germline V gene data show CDR1 as MNHEY and CDR2 as SVGAGI. The DNA for the CDR3 is TGTGCCAGCAGGGCACAGGGGAGAAACACTGAAGCTTTCTTT. It is translated as CASRAQGRNTEAFF.

To note about this clone: This may be a read error: a much more frequent sequence differs by one nucleotide. The same CDR3 arises from other DNA sequences in this sample as well. This rearrangement joins TRBV2 to TRBJ2-2, with D possibly being TRBD1 (5 bases). Trimming took off 5 bases at V and 1 base at J, with 14 bases between the two ends. The CDR3 has 16 residues. The V gene's germline CDR1 is SNHLY and CDR2 FYNNEI. The CDR3 region is CASSLDRGGNTGELFF. In nucleotides, the CDR3 is TGTGCCAGCAGTTTAGATAGGGGCGGGAACACCGGGGAGCTGTTTTTT.

The chain recombines TRBV4-3 with TRBJ2-3, with 8 bases aligning to TRBD1. The length of the CDR3 is 16 residues. Germline trimming cut 0 bases from V and 8 bases from J; bases unmatched to any gene: 10. Germline assignment: CDR1 LGHNA and CDR2 YSLEER. Written as DNA, the CDR3 is TGCGCCAGCAGCCAAGATCCCCCAGGGGGCGGAGGTACGCAGTATTTT. The encoded protein is CASSQDPPGGGGTQYF.

This clone has a handful of counts. Additional DNA sequences in this sample encode the identical CDR3. This chain uses TRBV6-4 with TRBJ2-2; either TRBD1 or TRBD2 may supply D (6 bases each). CDR3 length: 15 residues. Germline V gene lookup returns CDR1 MRHNA and CDR2 SNTAGT. The V end lost 6 bases, the J end lost 1 base, and 12 bases lay between the germline ends. The CDR3 DNA is TGTGCCAGCAGCGTTGAGGGGGGGAACACCGGGGAGCTGTTTTTT. Its protein is CASSVEGGNTGELFF.

V usage is TRBV18 and J usage is TRBJ2-5, with D hard to call. Germline values: CDR1 KGHSH, CDR2 LQKENI. Trimming left V 1 base short and J 4 bases short, with 1 base between. The length of the CDR3 is 11 residues. The CDR3 loop reads CASSPLETQYF. CDR3 DNA sequence: TGTGCCAGCTCACCACTAGAGACCCAGTACTTC.

The V gene is TRBV21-1, the J gene TRBJ2-1; TRBD1, the D gene given by the table, was not confirmed from the DNA. TRBV21-1 is deemed a pseudogene. CDR3 length: 20 residues. The CDR3 here is CASSKAGTGKCRDANNEQFF. CDR3 coding DNA: TGTGCCAGCAGCAAAGCGGGGACAGGGAAGTGTCGAGACGCCAACAATGAGCAGTTCTTC.

V usage is TRBV5-1 and J usage is TRBJ1-2; perhaps TRBD1 as D (5 bases). V was pared by 0 bases and J by 4 bases, with 10 bases between. Germline CDR1 is SGHRS and CDR2 is YFSETQ. The CDR3 runs 14 residues. The CDR3, as DNA: TGCGCCAGCAGCTTGGACAGGACCCTCTATGGCTACACCTTC. Translation gives CASSLDRTLYGYTF.

The chain links TRBV28 to TRBJ1-2; D may be TRBD1 (5 bases). The CDR3 contains 14 residues. CDR1 is MDHEN, CDR2 SYDVKM, per germline. The germline V and J ends were trimmed by 10 bases and 3 bases, with 18 bases remaining between them. The CDR3 here is CAIPRVVWDYGYTF. For the CDR3, the DNA is TGTGCCATCCCCAGGGTCGTATGGGACTATGGCTACACCTTC.

CDR3 sequence reads: CASITGTGLGKLFF. The CDR3 region has the DNA TGTGCCAGCATCACCGGGACAGGGCTCGGGAAACTGTTTTTT. The chain couples TRBV6-6 to TRBJ1-4, with 9 bases that match TRBD1. CDR1 is MNHNY and CDR2 is SVGAGI in the germline V gene (reference sequence). V was pared by 7 bases and J by 11 bases, with 11 bases of the junction left unmatched. This CDR3 comprises 14 residues.

This chain joins TRBV5-5 and TRBJ1-5; D may be TRBD1 (5 bases). V lost 0 bases and J 9 bases, leaving 22 bases between the germline ends. This CDR3 contains 17 residues. The germline gives CDR1 SGHKS, CDR2 YYEKEE (reference sequence). The CDR3 sequence is CASSLAGVASSGGPQHF. The CDR3 nucleotides are TGTGCCAGCAGCTTGGCCGGGGTCGCCTCCTCGGGGGGGCCCCAGCATTTT.

This clone was counted a few times. The J gene is TRBJ1-6, the V gene TRBV6-5; 7 bases align to TRBD1. Unmatched junction bases numbered 7, after V lost 10 bases and J lost 1 base. The CDR3 runs to 15 residues. From germline, CDR1 is MNHEY and CDR2 SVGAGI. The CDR3 here is CATLRGQSYNSPLHF. CDR3 sequence (DNA): TGTGCCACCCTTAGGGGGCAATCCTATAATTCACCCCTCCACTTT.

The chain links TRBV7-8 to TRBJ2-3; no reliable D call. The length of the CDR3 is 12 residues. The V end was cut by 1 base, the J end by 6 bases, with 5 bases between. Germline loops: CDR1 SGHVS, CDR2 FQNEAQ. CDR3 sequence (DNA): TGTGCCAGCAGCTTAGTGGTGGATACGCAGTATTTT. This codes for CASSLVVDTQYF.

This chain joins TRBV30 and TRBJ2-7; D is possibly TRBD1 or TRBD2 (5 bases each). The CDR3 totals 13 residues. The germline CDR1 and CDR2 sequences are GTSNPN and SVGIG (reference sequence). V gave up 3 bases and J gave up 3 bases, with 12 bases separating them. The CDR3 DNA sequence: TGTGCCTGGAGCCCCGCAGGGAGCTACGAGCAGTACTTC. Protein: CAWSPAGSYEQYF.

This chain connects TRBV12-5 to TRBJ1-1; D gene ambiguous. The CDR3 totals 11 residues. The germline V gene has CDR1 LGHNT and CDR2 FRNRAP. Trimming took off 3 bases at V and 4 bases at J, with 3 bases between the two ends. For the CDR3, the DNA is TGTGCTAGTGGTTTAAGCACTGAAGCTTTCTTT. The encoded protein is CASGLSTEAFF.

The V call is TRBV28, the J call TRBJ2-7; D gene ambiguous. V shed 2 bases and J shed 2 bases, with 10 bases lying between them. The V gene's germline CDR1 is MDHEN and CDR2 SYDVKM. This CDR3 region has 14 residues. The CDR3 DNA follows: TGTGCCAGCAGTTTAAGGGTAATCCCCTACGAGCAGTACTTC. It specifies CASSLRVIPYEQYF.

This clone came up once. This sequence joins TRBV30 and TRBJ2-3, with D possibly TRBD1 on 5 matching bases. The V end lost 2 bases, the J end lost 8 bases, and 8 bases lay between the germline ends. The germline CDR1 and CDR2 sequences are GTSNPN and SVGIG (reference sequence). The CDR3 runs 11 residues. The CDR3 DNA reads as TGTGCCTGGAGTTCTAGGGGTACGCAGTATTTT. This sequence encodes CAWSSRGTQYF.

The V and J genes are TRBV9 and TRBJ2-7, with D possibly called TRBD1 or TRBD2 (5 bases each). Germline-derived CDR1 and CDR2 are SGDLS and YYNGEE. Trimming removed 5 bases from V and 5 bases from J, with 17 bases in between. This CDR3 comprises 14 residues. The chain's CDR3 is CASRREPGTHEQYF. In DNA form, the CDR3 reads TGTGCCAGCAGACGGGAACCCGGGACCCACGAGCAGTACTTC.